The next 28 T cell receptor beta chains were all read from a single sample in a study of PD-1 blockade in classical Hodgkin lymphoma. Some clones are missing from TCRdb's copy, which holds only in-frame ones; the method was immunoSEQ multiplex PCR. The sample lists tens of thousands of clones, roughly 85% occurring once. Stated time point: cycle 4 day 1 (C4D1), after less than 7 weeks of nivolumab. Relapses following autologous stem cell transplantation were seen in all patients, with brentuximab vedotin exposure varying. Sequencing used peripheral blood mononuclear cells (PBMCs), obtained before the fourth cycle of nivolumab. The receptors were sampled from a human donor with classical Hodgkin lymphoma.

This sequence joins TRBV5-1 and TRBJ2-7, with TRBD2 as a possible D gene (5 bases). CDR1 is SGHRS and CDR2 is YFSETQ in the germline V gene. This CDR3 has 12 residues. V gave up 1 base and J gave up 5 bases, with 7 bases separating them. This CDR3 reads CASSLWRDEQYF. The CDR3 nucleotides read TGCGCCAGCAGCTTGTGGCGGGACGAGCAGTACTTC.

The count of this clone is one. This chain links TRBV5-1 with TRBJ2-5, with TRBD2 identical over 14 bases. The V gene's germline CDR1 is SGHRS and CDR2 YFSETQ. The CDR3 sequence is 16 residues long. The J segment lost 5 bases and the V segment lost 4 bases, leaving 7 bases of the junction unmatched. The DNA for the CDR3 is TGCGCCAGCAGCCCGGGGACTAGCGGGGGTACTGAGACCCAGTACTTC. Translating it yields CASSPGTSGGTETQYF.

The CDR3 DNA is TGTGCCAGCAGTCCGGGACGGGTGAACACTGAAGCTTTCTTT. This translates into CASSPGRVNTEAFF. V is TRBV6-6 and J is TRBJ1-1, with a possible D match to TRBD1 (5 bases). V shed 5 bases and J shed 0 bases, with 10 bases lying between them. The CDR3 totals 14 residues. Germline lookup yields CDR1 MNHNY and CDR2 SVGAGI (reference sequence).

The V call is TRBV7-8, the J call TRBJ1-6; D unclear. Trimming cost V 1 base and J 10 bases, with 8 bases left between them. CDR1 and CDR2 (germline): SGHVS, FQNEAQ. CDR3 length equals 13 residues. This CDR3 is CASSLVRGSPLHF. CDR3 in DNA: TGTGCCAGCAGCTTAGTTCGGGGATCACCCCTCCACTTT.

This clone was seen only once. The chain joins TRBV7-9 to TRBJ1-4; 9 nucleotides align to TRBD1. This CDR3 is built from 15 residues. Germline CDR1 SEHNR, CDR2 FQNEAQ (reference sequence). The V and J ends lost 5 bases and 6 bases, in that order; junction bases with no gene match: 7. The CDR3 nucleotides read TGTGCCAGCAGCCCGCCGGGACAGGGACATGAAAAACTGTTTTTT. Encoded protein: CASSPPGQGHEKLFF.

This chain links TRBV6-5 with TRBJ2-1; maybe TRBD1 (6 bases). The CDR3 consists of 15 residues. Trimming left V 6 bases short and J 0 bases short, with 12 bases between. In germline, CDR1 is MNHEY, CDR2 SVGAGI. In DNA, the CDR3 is TGTGCCAGCAGGGCAGGGGTTATCTCCTACAATGAGCAGTTCTTC. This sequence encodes CASRAGVISYNEQFF.

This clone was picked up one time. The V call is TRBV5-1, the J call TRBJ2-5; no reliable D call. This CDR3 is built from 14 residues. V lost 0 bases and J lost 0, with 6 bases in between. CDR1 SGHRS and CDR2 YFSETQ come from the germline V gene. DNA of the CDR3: TGCGCCAGCAGCTTGGGAGGAGACCAAGAGACCCAGTACTTC. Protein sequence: CASSLGGDQETQYF.

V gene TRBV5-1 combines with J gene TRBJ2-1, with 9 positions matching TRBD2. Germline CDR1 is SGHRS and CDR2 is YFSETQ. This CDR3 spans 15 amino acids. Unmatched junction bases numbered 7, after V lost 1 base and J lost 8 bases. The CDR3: CASSLMGGGADEQFF. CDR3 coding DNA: TGCGCCAGCAGCTTGATGGGCGGGGGGGCAGATGAGCAGTTCTTC.

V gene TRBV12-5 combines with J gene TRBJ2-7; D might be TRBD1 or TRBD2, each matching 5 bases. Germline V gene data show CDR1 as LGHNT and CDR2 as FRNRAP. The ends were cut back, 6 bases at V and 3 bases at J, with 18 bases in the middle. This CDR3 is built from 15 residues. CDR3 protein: CASGLPGPRVYEQYF. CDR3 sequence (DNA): TGTGCTAGTGGACTCCCGGGACCCAGGGTCTACGAGCAGTACTTC.

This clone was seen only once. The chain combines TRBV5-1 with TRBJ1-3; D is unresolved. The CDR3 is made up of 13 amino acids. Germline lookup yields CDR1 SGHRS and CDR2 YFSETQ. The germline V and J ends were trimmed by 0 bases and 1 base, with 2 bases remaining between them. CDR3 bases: TGCGCCAGCAGCTTGGATTCTGGAAACACCATATATTTT. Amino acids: CASSLDSGNTIYF.

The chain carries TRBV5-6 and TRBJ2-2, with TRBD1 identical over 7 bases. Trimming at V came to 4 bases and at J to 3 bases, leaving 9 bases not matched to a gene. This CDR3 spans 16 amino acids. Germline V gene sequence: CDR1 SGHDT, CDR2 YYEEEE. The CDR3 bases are TGTGCCAGCAGCCATCTCCCGGGACAGTACACCGGGGAGCTGTTTTTT. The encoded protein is CASSHLPGQYTGELFF. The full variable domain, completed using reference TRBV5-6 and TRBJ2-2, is DAGVTQSPTHLIKTRGQQVTLRCSPKSGHDTVSWYQQALGQGPQFIFQYYEEEERQRGNFPDRFSGHQFPNYSSELNVNALLLGDSALYLCASSHLPGQYTGELFFGEGSRLTVL.

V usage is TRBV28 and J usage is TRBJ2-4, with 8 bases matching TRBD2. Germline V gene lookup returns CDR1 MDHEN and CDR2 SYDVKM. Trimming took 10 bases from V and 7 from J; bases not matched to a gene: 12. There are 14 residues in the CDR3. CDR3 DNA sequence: TGTGCCACATTACGACCGGGGGGGCTCAACATTCAGTACTTC. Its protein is CATLRPGGLNIQYF.

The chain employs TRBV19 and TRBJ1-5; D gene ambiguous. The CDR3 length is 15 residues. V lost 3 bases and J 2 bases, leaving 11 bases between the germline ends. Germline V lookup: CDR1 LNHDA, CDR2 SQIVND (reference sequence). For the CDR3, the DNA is TGTGCCAGTAGTATTGGTACAGCGGGCAATCAGCCCCAGCATTTT. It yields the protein CASSIGTAGNQPQHF.

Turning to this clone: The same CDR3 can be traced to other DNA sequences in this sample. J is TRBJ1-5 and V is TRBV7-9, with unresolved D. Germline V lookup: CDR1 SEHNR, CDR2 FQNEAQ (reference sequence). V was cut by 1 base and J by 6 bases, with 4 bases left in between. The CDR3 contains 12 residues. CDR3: CASSLDGQPQHF. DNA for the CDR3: TGTGCCAGCAGCTTAGACGGTCAGCCCCAGCATTTT.

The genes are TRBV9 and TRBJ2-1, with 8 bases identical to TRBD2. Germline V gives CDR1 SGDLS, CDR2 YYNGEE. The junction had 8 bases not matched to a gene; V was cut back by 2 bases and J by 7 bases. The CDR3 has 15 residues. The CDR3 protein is CASSVTAGVGNEQFF. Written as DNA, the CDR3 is TGTGCCAGCAGCGTGACAGCGGGGGTCGGGAATGAGCAGTTCTTC.

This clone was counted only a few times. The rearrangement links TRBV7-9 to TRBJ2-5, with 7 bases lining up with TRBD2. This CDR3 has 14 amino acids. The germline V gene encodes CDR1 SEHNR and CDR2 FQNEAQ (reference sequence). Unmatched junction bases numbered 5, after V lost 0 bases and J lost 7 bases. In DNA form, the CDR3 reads TGTGCCAGCAGCTTAGCTGGGACGGGAGGGACCCAGTACTTC. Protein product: CASSLAGTGGTQYF.

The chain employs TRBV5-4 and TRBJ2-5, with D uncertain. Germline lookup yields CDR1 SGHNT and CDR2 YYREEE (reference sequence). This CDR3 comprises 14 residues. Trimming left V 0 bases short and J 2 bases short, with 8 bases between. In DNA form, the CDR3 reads TGTGCCAGCAGCTTGGACCCGGAACAAGAGACCCAGTACTTC. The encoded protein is CASSLDPEQETQYF.

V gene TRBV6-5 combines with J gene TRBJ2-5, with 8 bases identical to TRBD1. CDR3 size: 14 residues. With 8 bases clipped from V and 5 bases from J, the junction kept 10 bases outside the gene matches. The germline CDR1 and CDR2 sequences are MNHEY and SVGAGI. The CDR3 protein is CASAAGGFIETQYF. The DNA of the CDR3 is TGTGCCAGCGCCGCAGGGGGCTTTATTGAGACCCAGTACTTC.

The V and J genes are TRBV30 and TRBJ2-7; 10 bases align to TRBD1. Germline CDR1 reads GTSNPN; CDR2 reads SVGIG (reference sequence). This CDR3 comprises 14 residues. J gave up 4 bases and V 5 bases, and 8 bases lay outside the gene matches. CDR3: CAWETGTGEYEQYF. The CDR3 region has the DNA TGTGCCTGGGAGACCGGGACAGGGGAATACGAGCAGTACTTC.

The CDR3 here is CASSWGGKYEQYF. The DNA of the CDR3 is TGTGCCAGCAGTTGGGGGGGAAAGTACGAGCAGTACTTC. V gene TRBV28 combines with J gene TRBJ2-7, with 7 bases aligning to TRBD2. Germline CDR1 is MDHEN and CDR2 is SYDVKM. Trimming cost V 4 bases and J 4 bases; bases outside gene matches: 4. CDR3 size: 13 residues.

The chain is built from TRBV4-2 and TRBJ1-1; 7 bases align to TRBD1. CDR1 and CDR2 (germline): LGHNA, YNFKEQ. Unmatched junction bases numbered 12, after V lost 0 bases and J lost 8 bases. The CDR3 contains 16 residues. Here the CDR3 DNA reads TGTGCCAGCAGCCAAGAGTCAGGGGGGGAAGGAAGAGAAGCTTTCTTT. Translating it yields CASSQESGGEGREAFF.

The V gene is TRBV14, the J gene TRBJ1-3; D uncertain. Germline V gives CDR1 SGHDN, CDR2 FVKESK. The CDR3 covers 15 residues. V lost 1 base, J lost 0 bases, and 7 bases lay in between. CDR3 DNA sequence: TGTGCCAGCAGCCAAGTACCCTACTCTGGAAACACCATATATTTT. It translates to CASSQVPYSGNTIYF.

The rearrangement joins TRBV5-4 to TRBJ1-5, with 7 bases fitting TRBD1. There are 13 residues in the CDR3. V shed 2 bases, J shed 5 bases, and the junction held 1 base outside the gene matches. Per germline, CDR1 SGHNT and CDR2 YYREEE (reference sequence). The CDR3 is CASSFQGDQPQHF. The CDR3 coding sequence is TGTGCCAGCAGCTTCCAGGGGGATCAGCCCCAGCATTTT. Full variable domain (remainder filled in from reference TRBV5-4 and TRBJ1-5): ETGVTQSPTHLIKTRGQQVTLRCSSQSGHNTVSWYQQALGQGPQFIFQYYREEENGRGNFPPRFSGLQFPNYSSELNVNALELDDSALYLCASSFQGDQPQHFGDGTRLSIL.

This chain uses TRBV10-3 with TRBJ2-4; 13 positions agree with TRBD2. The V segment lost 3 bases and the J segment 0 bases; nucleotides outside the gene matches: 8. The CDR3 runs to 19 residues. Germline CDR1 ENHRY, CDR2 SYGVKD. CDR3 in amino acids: CAISEDATSGGLAKNIQYF. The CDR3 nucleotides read TGTGCCATCAGTGAAGATGCGACTAGCGGGGGGCTAGCCAAAAACATTCAGTACTTC.

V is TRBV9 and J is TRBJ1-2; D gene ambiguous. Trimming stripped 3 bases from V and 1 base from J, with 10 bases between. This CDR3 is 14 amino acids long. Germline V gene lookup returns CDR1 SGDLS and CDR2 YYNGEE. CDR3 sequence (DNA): TGTGCCAGCAGCGACCCGGCGGATAACTATGGCTACACCTTC. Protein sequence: CASSDPADNYGYTF. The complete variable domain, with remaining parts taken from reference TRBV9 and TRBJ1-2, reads DSGVTQTPKHLITATGQRVTLRCSPRSGDLSVYWYQQSLDQGLQFLIQYYNGEERAKGNILERFSAQQFPDLHSELNLSSLELGDSALYFCASSDPADNYGYTFGSGTRLTVV.

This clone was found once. The chain's CDR3 is CASSRGPASSGNTIYF. The CDR3 DNA sequence: TGTGCCAGCAGCCGAGGTCCAGCTTCCTCTGGAAACACCATATATTTT. The chain has TRBV11-1 and TRBJ1-3; D not certain. The CDR3 sequence is 16 residues long. V was shortened by 5 bases and J by 0 bases, with 14 bases between the two germline ends. Germline V CDR1 and CDR2: SGHAT, FQDESV (reference sequence).

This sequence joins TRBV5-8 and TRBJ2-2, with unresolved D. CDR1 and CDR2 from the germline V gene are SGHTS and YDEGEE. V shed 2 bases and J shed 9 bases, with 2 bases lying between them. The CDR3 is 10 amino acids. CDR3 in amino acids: CASSLRELFF. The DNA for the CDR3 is TGTGCCAGCAGCTTAAGGGAGCTGTTTTTT.

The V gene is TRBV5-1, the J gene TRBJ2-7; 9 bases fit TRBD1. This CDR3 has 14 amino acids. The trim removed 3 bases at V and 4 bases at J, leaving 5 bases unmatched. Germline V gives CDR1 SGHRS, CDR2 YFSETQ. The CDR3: CASSWTGDSYEQYF. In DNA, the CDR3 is TGCGCCAGCAGCTGGACAGGGGACTCTTACGAGCAGTACTTC.